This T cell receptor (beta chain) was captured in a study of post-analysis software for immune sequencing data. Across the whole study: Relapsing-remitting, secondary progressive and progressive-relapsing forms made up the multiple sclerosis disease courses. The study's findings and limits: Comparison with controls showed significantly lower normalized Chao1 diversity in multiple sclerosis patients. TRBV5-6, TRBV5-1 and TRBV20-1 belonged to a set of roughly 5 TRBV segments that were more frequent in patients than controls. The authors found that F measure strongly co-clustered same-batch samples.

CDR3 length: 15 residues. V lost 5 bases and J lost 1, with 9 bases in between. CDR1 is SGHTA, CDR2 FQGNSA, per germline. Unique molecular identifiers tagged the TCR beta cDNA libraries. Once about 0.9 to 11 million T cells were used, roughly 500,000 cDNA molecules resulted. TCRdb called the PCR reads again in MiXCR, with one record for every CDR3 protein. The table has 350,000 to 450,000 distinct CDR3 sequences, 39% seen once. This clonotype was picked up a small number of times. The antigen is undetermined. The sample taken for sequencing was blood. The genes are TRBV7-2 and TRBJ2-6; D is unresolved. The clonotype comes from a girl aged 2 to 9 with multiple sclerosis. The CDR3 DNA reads TGTGCCAGCAGCACCGGTAGTTCTGGGGCCAACGTCCTGACTTTC. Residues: CASSTGSSGANVLTF.